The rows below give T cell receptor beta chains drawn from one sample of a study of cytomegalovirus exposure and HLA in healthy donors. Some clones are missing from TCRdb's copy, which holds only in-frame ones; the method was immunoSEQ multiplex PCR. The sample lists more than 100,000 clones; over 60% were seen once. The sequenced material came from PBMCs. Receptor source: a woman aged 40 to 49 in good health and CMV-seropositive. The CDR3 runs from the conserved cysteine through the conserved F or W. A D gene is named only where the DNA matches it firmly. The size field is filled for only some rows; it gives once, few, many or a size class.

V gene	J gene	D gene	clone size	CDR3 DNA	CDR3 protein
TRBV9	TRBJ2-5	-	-	TGTGCCAGCAGCGCCGGGTCCCGTTTGTACCAAGAGACCCAGTACTTC	CASSAGSRLYQETQYF
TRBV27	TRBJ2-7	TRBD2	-	TGTGCCAGCAGTTATCGGTCTAGCGGGGGGCGGACCTCCTACGAGCAGTACTTC	CASSYRSSGGRTSYEQYF
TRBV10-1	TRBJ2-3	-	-	TGCGCCAGAAGTGGAGGGAGCACAGATACGCAGTATTTT	CARSGGSTDTQYF
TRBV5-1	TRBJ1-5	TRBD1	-	TGCGCCAGCAGCTTTACAGGGGATAGCAATCAGCCCCAGCATTTT	CASSFTGDSNQPQHF
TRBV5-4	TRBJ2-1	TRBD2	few	TGTGCCAGCAGTCCGGGACTAGCGGGACCAGGGTACAATGAGCAGTTCTTC	CASSPGLAGPGYNEQFF
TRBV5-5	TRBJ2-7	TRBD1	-	TGTGCCAGCAGCCTCGGACAGGGGAGTGAGCAGTACTTC	CASSLGQGSEQYF
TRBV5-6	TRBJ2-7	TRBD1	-	TGTGCCAGCAGCTTGGAAAGGGGGCGTAGCGAGCAGTACTTC	CASSLERGRSEQYF
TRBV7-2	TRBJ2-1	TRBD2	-	TGTGCCAGCAGCTCTCTAGCGGGAGGGTACAATGAGCAGTTCTTC	CASSSLAGGYNEQFF
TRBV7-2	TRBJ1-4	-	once	TGTGCCAGCAGCTTATATACGATCGGTGAAAAACTGTTTTTT	CASSLYTIGEKLFF
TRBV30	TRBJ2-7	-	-	TGTGCCTGGAGTTCTCTCCGGGACGGGGGCTCCTACGAGCAGTACTTC	CAWSSLRDGGSYEQYF
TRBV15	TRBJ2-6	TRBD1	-	TGTGCCACCAGCAGAGAGGGGACAGGGAACGGGGCCAACGTCCTGACTTTC	CATSREGTGNGANVLTF
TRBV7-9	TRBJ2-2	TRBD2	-	TGTGCCAGCAGCTCCGGGACTAGCAGAACCGGGGAGCTGTTTTTT	CASSSGTSRTGELFF
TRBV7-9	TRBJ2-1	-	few	TGTGCCAGCAGCTTCCCGACAGTTTCCTACAATGAGCAGTTCTTC	CASSFPTVSYNEQFF
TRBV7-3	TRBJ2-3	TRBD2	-	TGTGCCAGCAGCTTAGCTAGCGGGAGATCGGCAGATACGCAGTATTTT	CASSLASGRSADTQYF
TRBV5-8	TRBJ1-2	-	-	TGTGCCAGCAGCCCAAGCAGCGGGCTCTATGGCTACACCTTC	CASSPSSGLYGYTF
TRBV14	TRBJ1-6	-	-	TGTGCCAGCAGCCAAGGCTATCGGGGCTCCTATAATTCACCCCTCCACTTT	CASSQGYRGSYNSPLHF
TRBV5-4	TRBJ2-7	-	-	TGTGCCAGCAGCTTCGGGAGCGCCCTCTCCTACGAGCAGTACTTC	CASSFGSALSYEQYF
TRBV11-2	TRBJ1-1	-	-	TGTGCCAGCAGCTTAAGAGAGAACACTGAAGCTTTCTTT	CASSLRENTEAFF
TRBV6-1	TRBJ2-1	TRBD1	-	TGTGCCAGCAGTGTACAGGGGGTTATAGCCAATGAGCAGTTCTTC	CASSVQGVIANEQFF
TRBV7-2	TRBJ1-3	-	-	TGTGCCAGCAGCTACGTCCCCAGCTCTGGAAACACCATATATTTT	CASSYVPSSGNTIYF
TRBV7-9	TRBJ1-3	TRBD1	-	TGTGCCAGCAGCTTAGTAACAGGGGCGGGAAACACCATATATTTT	CASSLVTGAGNTIYF
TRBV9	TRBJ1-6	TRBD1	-	TGTGCCAGCAGCGTAGTGGACAGGGGGCGGGCACCCCTCCACTTT	CASSVVDRGRAPLHF
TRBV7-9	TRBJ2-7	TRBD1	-	TGTGCCAGCAGCCAGGGACAGGGGGGGGAGCAGTACTTC	CASSQGQGGEQYF
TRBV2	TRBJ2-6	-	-	TGTGCCAGCAGTAAGCAAGGGAGGAAGGGGGCCAACGTCCTGACTTTC	CASSKQGRKGANVLTF
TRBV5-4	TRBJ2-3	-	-	TGTGCCAGCAGCTTTGGGCAGGGATGGGCAGATACGCAGTATTTT	CASSFGQGWADTQYF
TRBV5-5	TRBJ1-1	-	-	TGTGCCAGCATCACAGGCCTTCTGAACACTGAAGCTTTCTTT	CASITGLLNTEAFF
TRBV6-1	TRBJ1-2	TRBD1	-	TGTGCCAGCAGTCAGGGGACAGAGAAAAACTATGGCTACACCTTC	CASSQGTEKNYGYTF
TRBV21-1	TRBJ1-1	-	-	TGTGCCAGCAGCAAAAAGCGCCGGACAGGGACGGGCACTGAAGCTTTCTTT	CASSKKRRTGTGTEAFF
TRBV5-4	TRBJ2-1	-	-	TGTGCCAGCAGCTTCGGACTTAACAATGAGCAGTTCTTC	CASSFGLNNEQFF
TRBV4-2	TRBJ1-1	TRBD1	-	TGTGCCAGCAGCCAATCCGGGACAGGTTTATACACTGAAGCTTTCTTT	CASSQSGTGLYTEAFF
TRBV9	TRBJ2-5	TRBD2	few	TGTGCCAGCCGCCGGGGGGGTTCATCAGGAGAGACCCAGTACTTC	CASRRGGSSGETQYF
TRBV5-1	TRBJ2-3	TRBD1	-	TGCGCCAGCAGCTCGACAGGGCCAAGCACAGATACGCAGTATTTT	CASSSTGPSTDTQYF
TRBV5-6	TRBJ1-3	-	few	TGTGCCAGCAGTACTGCCCCCGGTAGCTCTGGAAACACCATATATTTT	CASSTAPGSSGNTIYF
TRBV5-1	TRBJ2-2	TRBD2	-	TGCGCCAGCAGCTTTCCAGCGGGGGGGCCCGGCGGGGAGCTGTTTTTT	CASSFPAGGPGGELFF
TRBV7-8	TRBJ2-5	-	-	TGTGCCAGCAGCTTAGGGCAGTTTCACCAAGAGACCCAGTACTTC	CASSLGQFHQETQYF
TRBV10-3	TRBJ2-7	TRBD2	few	TGTGCCACAGACACGGGGGGGGGATACGAGCAGTACTTC	CATDTGGGYEQYF
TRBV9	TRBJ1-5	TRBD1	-	TGTGCCAGCAGCGCCAGGGGGCAGGTTAATCAGCCCCAGCATTTT	CASSARGQVNQPQHF
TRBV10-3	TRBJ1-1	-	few	TGTGCCATCAGTGGGACAGAACCAAACACTGAAGCTTTCTTT	CAISGTEPNTEAFF
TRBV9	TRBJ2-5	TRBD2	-	TGTGCCAGCAGCGTAGGGGGACTAGCTGGATTTCGGGAGACCCAGTACTTC	CASSVGGLAGFRETQYF
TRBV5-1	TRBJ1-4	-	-	-	CASSFGPGVGEKLFF
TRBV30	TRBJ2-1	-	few	TGTGCCTGGAGTCGGTCCTCACCCTACAATGAGCAGTTCTTC	CAWSRSSPYNEQFF
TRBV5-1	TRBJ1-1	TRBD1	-	TGCGCCAGCAGCTTCGGGACAGGGGGCGCGAGGACTGAAGCTTTCTTT	CASSFGTGGARTEAFF
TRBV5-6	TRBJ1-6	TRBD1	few	TGTGCCAGCAGCGACGGACAGGGCAGACGCTCCTATAATTCACCCCTCCACTTT	CASSDGQGRRSYNSPLHF
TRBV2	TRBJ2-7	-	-	TGTGCCAGCAGTGAGTCAGGCTACGAGCAGTACTTC	CASSESGYEQYF
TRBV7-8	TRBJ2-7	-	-	TGTGCCAGCAGCCCCCGGAGGTTCGGATTAGCCTACGAGCAGTACTTC	CASSPRRFGLAYEQYF
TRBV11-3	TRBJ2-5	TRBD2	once	TGTGCCAGCAGCCCGGGACTAGCGGATGAAGAGACCCAGTACTTC	CASSPGLADEETQYF
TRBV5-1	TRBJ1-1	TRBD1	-	TGCGCCAGCAGCTTGGCCACAGGACAGGGGGCTCGAGGCACTGAAGCTTTCTTT	CASSLATGQGARGTEAFF
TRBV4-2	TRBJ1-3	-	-	TGTGCCAGCAGCTTCAGCCAACAGGCAGATGGAAACACCATATATTTT	CASSFSQQADGNTIYF
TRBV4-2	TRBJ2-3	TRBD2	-	TGTGCCAGCAGCCGGCTACTAGCGTCTGACACAGATACGCAGTATTTT	CASSRLLASDTDTQYF
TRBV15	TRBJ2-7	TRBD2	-	TGTGCCACCAGCAGGACTCAGGAGGTAGCGGGACTCTACGAGCAGTACTTC	CATSRTQEVAGLYEQYF